Below, 17 T cell receptor beta chains from the same sample are listed, as sequenced in a study of T cell responses to AZD1222 COVID-19 vaccine. Repertoires were generated with immunoSEQ multiplex PCR, while TCRdb's copy carries only in-frame clones and drops some. The sample comprises about 110,000 clones, more than 70% of which are singletons, and approximately 3% rests with the top ten. The sample was peripheral blood, taken on day 0 of AZD1222 vaccination. These receptor sequences come from an adult in good health.

CDR3: CASSFRGNREGSGYTF. The CDR3, as DNA: TGCGCCAGCAGCTTCAGGGGTAACAGGGAAGGTAGTGGCTACACCTTC. V usage is TRBV5-1 and J usage is TRBJ1-2, with D possibly TRBD1 on 6 matching bases. The germline V and J ends were trimmed by 2 bases and 7 bases, with 21 bases remaining between them. The CDR3 spans 16 residues. CDR1 SGHRS and CDR2 YFSETQ come from the germline V gene. Combining the CDR3 with reference TRBV5-1 and TRBJ1-2 gives the whole variable domain KAGVTQTPRYLIKTRGQQVTLSCSPISGHRSVSWYQQTPGQGLQFLFEYFSETQRNKGNFPGRFSGRQFSNSRSEMNVSTLELGDSALYLCASSFRGNREGSGYTFGSGTRLTVV.

The V gene is TRBV2, the J gene TRBJ1-2; the D is unclear. There are 13 residues in the CDR3. Germline lookup yields CDR1 SNHLY and CDR2 FYNNEI. Trimming removed 6 bases at V and 7 bases at J, with 15 bases between. This CDR3 reads CASREQDSGGYTF. The CDR3 DNA reads as TGTGCCAGCAGGGAGCAGGATTCTGGTGGCTACACCTTC.

A single count supports this clone. The chain links TRBV7-2 to TRBJ2-1, with 8 nucleotides matching TRBD2. CDR3 length: 15 amino acids. Germline assignment: CDR1 SGHTA and CDR2 FQGNSA. The junction had 6 bases not matched to a gene; V was cut back by 1 base and J by 7 bases. The CDR3 here is CASSLGAGVRNEQFF. The CDR3 nucleotides are TGTGCCAGCAGCTTAGGAGCGGGGGTAAGAAATGAGCAGTTCTTC.

The chain carries TRBV5-4 and TRBJ2-7; D is perhaps TRBD1 or TRBD2 (7 bases each). Germline V gene sequence: CDR1 SGHNT, CDR2 YYREEE (reference sequence). Trimming removed 4 bases at V and 3 bases at J, with 23 bases between. The CDR3 consists of 17 residues. CDR3 residues: CASSAYRGGRVDYEQYF. CDR3 DNA sequence: TGTGCCAGCAGCGCCTACAGGGGAGGGCGTGTGGACTACGAGCAGTACTTC.

V and J are TRBV3-1 (or the pseudogene TRBV3-2) and TRBJ1-2; TRBD1 aligns across 7 bases. The trim removed 4 bases at V and 2 bases at J, leaving 7 bases unmatched. The V gene's germline CDR1 is LGHDT and CDR2 YNNKEL (reference sequence). The CDR3 consists of 15 residues. CDR3 nucleotide sequence: TGTGCCAGCAGCCCCGCCCCCAGGGGGAACTATGGCTACACCTTC. Its protein product is CASSPAPRGNYGYTF.

The V gene is TRBV29-1, the J gene TRBJ1-6, with D tentatively TRBD1 (5 bases). This CDR3 is built from 11 residues. The V gene's germline CDR1 is SQVTM and CDR2 ANQGSEA. CDR3 coding DNA: TGCCTCGGGGCACATCAGTCACCCCTCCACTTT. Amino acid sequence: CLGAHQSPLHF.

The rearrangement joins TRBV7-3 to TRBJ2-1; D remains unclear. The CDR3 is 13 amino acids. The V gene lost 0 bases and the J gene lost 8 bases, with 8 bases spanning the gap. CDR1 and CDR2 (germline): SGHTA, FQGTGA. The CDR3 bases are TGTGCCAGCAGCTTAACCGTAGAGGATGAGCAGTTCTTC. It yields the protein CASSLTVEDEQFF. Variable domain in full (rest from reference TRBV7-3 and TRBJ2-1): GAGVSQTPSNKVTEKGKYVELRCDPISGHTALYWYRQSLGQGPEFLIYFQGTGAADDSGLPNDRFFAVRPEGSVSTLKIQRTERGDSAVYLCASSLTVEDEQFFGPGTRLTVL.

J is TRBJ1-2 and V is TRBV24-1; 7 bases map to TRBD1. The trim removed 4 bases at V and 3 bases at J, leaving 4 bases unmatched. This CDR3 has 14 residues. Germline-derived CDR1 and CDR2 are KGHDR and SFDVKD. The CDR3: CATSDPGQYYGYTF. The CDR3 DNA reads as TGTGCCACCAGTGACCCGGGACAGTACTATGGCTACACCTTC.

V is TRBV11-3 and J is TRBJ2-2; TRBD1 matches 8 bases. The CDR3 is made up of 15 amino acids. Trimming cost V 3 bases and J 6 bases; bases outside gene matches: 6. The germline V gene has CDR1 SGHNT and CDR2 YENEEA. The CDR3 region has the DNA TGTGCCAGCAGCTTGTCCAGGGGGCTTTCCGGGGAGCTGTTTTTT. Amino acids: CASSLSRGLSGELFF.

With respect to this clone: Other DNA sequences in this specimen translate into the identical CDR3. CDR3 nucleotides: TGTGCCAGCAGTTTGCTCGGGAGAGGTGGCTACACCTTC. Residues: CASSLLGRGGYTF. This sequence joins TRBV28 and TRBJ1-2; D is uncertain. Trimming cost V 3 bases and J 7 bases, with 12 bases left between them. The germline V gene encodes CDR1 MDHEN and CDR2 SYDVKM. The CDR3 has 13 amino acids.

This chain links TRBV30 with TRBJ2-7, with 10 positions matching TRBD1. Germline V CDR1 and CDR2: GTSNPN, SVGIG (reference sequence). J was trimmed by 9 bases and V by 6 bases; bases with no gene match: 17. The CDR3 sequence is 15 residues long. The DNA for the CDR3 is TGTGCCTGTTCCCCGACGGGACAGGGGAGAGTCGGGCAGTACTTC. It specifies CACSPTGQGRVGQYF.

The CDR3 region has the DNA TGTGCCAGCAGCCCTGGACAGAAGAACACTGAAGCTTTCTTT. Translation gives CASSPGQKNTEAFF. The chain recombines TRBV16 with TRBJ1-1, with a tentative D call TRBD1 (6 bases). CDR1 KGHSY and CDR2 FQNENV come from the germline V gene. The CDR3 has 14 residues. Trimming stripped 4 bases from V and 1 base from J, with 10 bases between.

This chain uses TRBV6-5 with TRBJ1-6, with D hard to call. Deletions cut 4 bases from V and 0 bases from J, with 10 bases between. The germline CDR1 and CDR2 sequences are MNHEY and SVGAGI. There are 16 residues in the CDR3. CDR3 region: CASSFRKSSYNSPLHF. The CDR3, as DNA: TGTGCCAGCAGTTTCAGGAAGAGCTCCTATAATTCACCCCTCCACTTT.

V is TRBV9 and J is TRBJ2-3; TRBD1 matches 8 bases. The germline CDR1 and CDR2 sequences are SGDLS and YYNGEE. The CDR3 runs to 15 residues. The J segment lost 0 bases and the V segment lost 4 bases, leaving 4 bases of the junction unmatched. The CDR3 bases are TGTGCCAGCAGCTCAGGGGGCGCGAGCACAGATACGCAGTATTTT. It is translated as CASSSGGASTDTQYF.

The chain recombines TRBV6-2 or TRBV6-3 with TRBJ2-5, with D possibly called TRBD1 or TRBD2 (5 bases each). The CDR3 covers 15 residues. Trimming took off 2 bases at V and 0 bases at J, with 10 bases between the two ends. CDR1 MNHEY and CDR2 SVGEGT come from the germline V gene. CDR3 nucleotide sequence: TGTGCCAGCAGTTACGGGGGTCCTGACCAAGAGACCCAGTACTTC. It encodes CASSYGGPDQETQYF.

V and J are TRBV30 and TRBJ2-1; D remains ambiguous. V was clipped by 1 base and J by 7 bases, with 11 bases between them. The CDR3 is made up of 13 amino acids. Germline CDR1 reads GTSNPN; CDR2 reads SVGIG (reference sequence). Here the CDR3 reads CAWSEPGRNEQFF. In DNA, the CDR3 is TGTGCCTGGAGTGAACCCGGACGGAATGAGCAGTTCTTC.

J is TRBJ1-1 and V is TRBV7-2; D is unresolved. Germline V gene data show CDR1 as SGHTA and CDR2 as FQGNSA. The CDR3 loop spans 15 amino acids. Trimming shortened V by 7 bases and J by 0 bases, and 15 bases separated the two germline ends. The CDR3: CASTHSSGLNTEAFF. CDR3 DNA sequence: TGTGCCAGCACCCACTCATCGGGCCTGAACACTGAAGCTTTCTTT.